Shown below are 28 T cell receptor beta chains from a single sample sequenced in a study of blood T cell repertoires in COVID-19. Clones were sequenced by immunoSEQ multiplex PCR, and TCRdb holds only the in-frame ones, with some missing. The table has hundreds of thousands of clones, around four fifths seen once; the top ten hold around 5.4%. Sequenced input: peripheral blood. These receptors originate from a man at least 80 years old with acute or convalescent COVID-19.

The chain recombines TRBV7-9 with TRBJ1-2, with D unresolved. Germline V gene sequence: CDR1 SEHNR, CDR2 FQNEAQ (reference sequence). V lost 5 bases to trimming and J lost 3 bases, with 10 bases between them. The CDR3 contains 13 residues. CDR3 residues: CASSAASYYGYTF. CDR3 bases: TGTGCCAGCAGCGCTGCCAGTTACTATGGCTACACCTTC.

This sequence joins TRBV19 and TRBJ2-2; TRBD1 matches at 9 bases. There are 13 residues in the CDR3. Losses at the gene ends were 6 bases for V and 5 bases for J; bases not matched to a gene: 1. Germline CDR1 reads LNHDA; CDR2 reads SQIVND (reference sequence). The CDR3 is CASRTGGTGELFF. For the CDR3, the DNA is TGTGCCAGTAGGACAGGGGGAACCGGGGAGCTGTTTTTT.

The CDR3 nucleotides read TGTGCCAGCAGGCGCACCGGGACTCTTAATACTAATGAGCAGTTCTTC. This codes for CASRRTGTLNTNEQFF. The chain joins TRBV27 to TRBJ2-1; D is perhaps TRBD2 (6 bases). With 6 bases removed from V and 7 bases from J, the gap between germline ends came to 22 bases. The CDR3 consists of 16 residues. The germline V gene has CDR1 MNHEY and CDR2 SMNVEV (reference sequence).

This clone was recorded a few times. The chain has TRBV11-2 and TRBJ2-5; D is uncertain. The CDR3 covers 12 residues. V was pared by 1 base and J by 2 bases, with 2 bases between. Germline V lookup: CDR1 SGHAT, CDR2 FQNNGV. CDR3 amino acids: CASSLAQETQYF. The CDR3 nucleotides read TGTGCCAGCAGCTTAGCTCAAGAGACCCAGTACTTC.

The genes are TRBV20-1 and TRBJ1-1; D ambiguous. CDR3 length equals 13 residues. Trimming cost V 3 bases and J 11 bases, with 19 bases left between them. The germline gives CDR1 DFQATT, CDR2 SNEGSKA (reference sequence). The CDR3 sequence is CSASSGIANVAFF. DNA of the CDR3: TGCAGTGCTAGTTCGGGTATAGCGAATGTCGCTTTCTTT.

This clone was observed once. CDR3 residues: CAISVAEKYNSPLHF. CDR3 in DNA: TGTGCCATCAGTGTAGCAGAAAAATATAATTCACCCCTCCACTTT. The gene calls are TRBV10-3 and TRBJ1-6, with D unclear. CDR1 ENHRY and CDR2 SYGVKD come from the germline V gene. This CDR3 contains 15 residues. Trimming shortened V by 4 bases and J by 4 bases, and 11 bases separated the two germline ends.

The chain joins TRBV5-5 to TRBJ2-1; 10 bases map to TRBD2. The germline V gene encodes CDR1 SGHKS and CDR2 YYEKEE (reference sequence). The CDR3 is 17 amino acids. Trimming cost V 0 bases and J 7 bases; bases outside gene matches: 10. The CDR3 spells CASSLELAGAKVNEQFF. DNA of the CDR3: TGTGCCAGCAGCTTGGAGCTAGCGGGAGCTAAGGTAAATGAGCAGTTCTTC.

The chain uses TRBV9 and TRBJ2-5, with 13 bases identical to TRBD2. This CDR3 spans 19 amino acids. Germline V CDR1 and CDR2: SGDLS, YYNGEE. The junction had 9 bases not matched to a gene; V was cut back by 0 bases and J by 1 base. DNA for the CDR3: TGTGCCAGCAGCGTAGGATCGACTAGCGGGAGGCCTTTCCAAGAGACCCAGTACTTC. The encoded protein is CASSVGSTSGRPFQETQYF.

The J gene is TRBJ2-7, the V gene TRBV6-5; D remains ambiguous. The V end was cut by 11 bases, the J end by 0 bases, with 20 bases between. CDR1 and CDR2 from the germline V gene are MNHEY and SVGAGI. CDR3 length: 15 residues. The CDR3 coding sequence is TGTGCCGGTTCCTCTTTTGGGCAGCCCTCCTACGAGCAGTACTTC. The encoded protein is CAGSSFGQPSYEQYF.

The chain is built from TRBV11-3 and TRBJ2-5, with D maybe TRBD2 (5 bases). The CDR3 sequence is 14 residues long. Trimming removed 5 bases from V and 1 base from J, with 11 bases in between. Germline values: CDR1 SGHNT, CDR2 YENEEA. This CDR3 is CASSLSGTQETQYF. CDR3 bases: TGTGCCAGCAGCCTCAGCGGAACCCAAGAGACCCAGTACTTC.

This clone has only one observation. The rearrangement joins TRBV15 to TRBJ2-2; D unresolved. CDR1 is LNHNV, CDR2 YYDKDF, per germline (reference sequence). The CDR3 runs 15 residues. Trimming pared 0 bases from V and 0 bases from J, leaving 5 bases between. The CDR3 DNA reads as TGTGCCACCAGCAGAGACGGGTCGAACACCGGGGAGCTGTTTTTT. Its translation is CATSRDGSNTGELFF.

The chain links TRBV28 to TRBJ1-1; D may be TRBD1 (6 bases). With 9 bases removed from V and 1 base from J, the gap between germline ends came to 15 bases. The CDR3 sequence is 14 residues long. CDR1 is MDHEN and CDR2 is SYDVKM in the germline V gene. The CDR3 DNA sequence: TGTGCCAGTAGGTCCGGACAGCAGAACACTGAAGCTTTCTTT. Amino acid sequence: CASRSGQQNTEAFF.

The chain's CDR3 is CAISESPRFEQYF. The CDR3 coding sequence is TGTGCCATCAGTGAGTCCCCCCGTTTCGAGCAGTACTTC. The V gene is TRBV10-3, the J gene TRBJ2-7; no clear D gene. Per germline, CDR1 ENHRY and CDR2 SYGVKD. The ends were cut back, 0 bases at V and 6 bases at J, with 9 bases in the middle. This CDR3 is built from 13 residues.

For the CDR3, the DNA is TGTGCCAGCAGCCCCTCAACAGGGCGTGGCGGGGAGACCCAGTACTTC. This encodes CASSPSTGRGGETQYF. The chain combines TRBV5-4 with TRBJ2-5; tentatively, D is TRBD1 (6 bases). The CDR3 totals 16 residues. V was pared by 4 bases and J by 5 bases, with 21 bases between. Per the germline V gene, CDR1 is SGHNT and CDR2 is YYREEE (reference sequence).

The genes are TRBV5-1 and TRBJ2-3; 8 bases are shared with TRBD2. Germline CDR1 is SGHRS and CDR2 is YFSETQ. The CDR3 is made up of 14 amino acids. The junction had 4 bases not matched to a gene; V was cut back by 3 bases and J by 4 bases. CDR3 DNA: TGCGCCAGCAGCTCGGGGGGGACGTCAGATACGCAGTATTTT. It specifies CASSSGGTSDTQYF.

The rearrangement uses TRBV28 and TRBJ2-3, with 8 bases lining up with TRBD1. V lost 6 bases, J lost 3 bases, and 5 bases stayed unmatched. Looked up from germline, CDR1 is MDHEN and CDR2 is SYDVKM. The CDR3 contains 14 residues. The DNA for the CDR3 is TGTGCCAGCAGCCCGGACAGGGTGACAGATACGCAGTATTTT. The encoded protein is CASSPDRVTDTQYF.

As concerns this clone: The same CDR3 can be traced to other DNA sequences in this sample. The chain uses TRBV19 and TRBJ2-7; 11 bases fit TRBD2. The germline V gene encodes CDR1 LNHDA and CDR2 SQIVND (reference sequence). V was clipped by 4 bases and J by 4 bases; unmatched bases: 6. This CDR3 region has 15 residues. The CDR3 coding sequence is TGTGCCAGTAGTACCTTAGCGGGAGGGCCTTACGAGCAGTACTTC. This encodes CASSTLAGGPYEQYF.

This chain joins TRBV19 and TRBJ2-1; 8 bases are shared with TRBD1. This CDR3 comprises 14 residues. J was trimmed by 7 bases and V by 7 bases; bases with no gene match: 9. From germline, CDR1 is LNHDA and CDR2 SQIVND (reference sequence). The CDR3 reads CASMSGGPTNEQFF. The CDR3 bases are TGTGCCAGTATGTCAGGGGGCCCAACGAATGAGCAGTTCTTC.

V is TRBV18 and J is TRBJ1-1; maybe TRBD1 (5 bases). Germline V lookup: CDR1 KGHSH, CDR2 LQKENI. This CDR3 has 16 residues. V lost 3 bases and J 3 bases, leaving 17 bases between the germline ends. This chain's CDR3 is CASSPRAWGSDTEAFF. The CDR3 DNA reads as TGTGCCAGCTCACCCAGGGCGTGGGGATCGGACACTGAAGCTTTCTTT.

About this clone itself: At one end, the junction sequence differs from germline, possibly due to a read error. This chain uses TRBV3-1 (or the pseudogene TRBV3-2) with TRBJ2-1; TRBD2 matches at 11 bases. The germline V gene encodes CDR1 LGHDT and CDR2 YNNKEL (reference sequence). CDR3 size: 13 residues. CDR3 residues: CASSLGTSGPGLF. The CDR3 region has the DNA TGTGCCAGCAGCCTCGGGACTAGCGGACCAGGGCTCTTC.

The chain employs TRBV3-1 (or the pseudogene TRBV3-2) and TRBJ2-7, with TRBD2 identical over 11 bases. The CDR3 loop spans 18 amino acids. Per germline, CDR1 LGHDT and CDR2 YNNKEL (reference sequence). V was pared by 6 bases and J by 4 bases, with 17 bases of the junction left unmatched. For the CDR3, the DNA is TGTGCCAGCAGTCCGACGACTAGCGGGATCGTGGCTCGGTACGAGCAGTACTTC. Its protein product is CASSPTTSGIVARYEQYF.

J is TRBJ2-7 and V is TRBV5-1; 10 positions match TRBD2. V lost 1 base to trimming and J lost 6 bases; unmatched junction nucleotides: 10. The germline gives CDR1 SGHRS, CDR2 YFSETQ. CDR3 length: 16 residues. The CDR3, as DNA: TGCGCCAGCAGCTTGAAGGGTACTAGCGGGACGGGCGAGCAGTACTTC. Protein sequence: CASSLKGTSGTGEQYF.

This clone was seen a few times. The chain employs TRBV7-9 and TRBJ1-1; maybe TRBD1 (5 bases). This CDR3 is built from 15 residues. V shed 1 base and J shed 6 bases, with 15 bases lying between them. Germline V gene data show CDR1 as SEHNR and CDR2 as FQNEAQ (reference sequence). The CDR3 protein is CASSLERGLWAEAFF. CDR3 nucleotides: TGTGCCAGCAGCTTAGAGCGGGGACTCTGGGCTGAAGCTTTCTTT.

The rearrangement uses TRBV9 and TRBJ2-7; TRBD1 matches 8 bases. Germline values: CDR1 SGDLS, CDR2 YYNGEE. The V segment lost 4 bases and the J segment 2 bases; nucleotides outside the gene matches: 5. This CDR3 contains 14 residues. CDR3 loop: CASSTGTGPYEQYF. CDR3 DNA sequence: TGTGCCAGCAGCACCGGGACAGGCCCCTACGAGCAGTACTTC.

The CDR3 sequence: CATRPGGAGANVLTF. DNA of the CDR3: TGTGCCACCCGGCCGGGGGGGGCTGGGGCCAACGTCCTGACTTTC. V usage is TRBV24-1 and J usage is TRBJ2-6, with 8 bases lining up with TRBD2. The CDR3 has 15 amino acids. Germline trimming cut 9 bases from V and 2 bases from J; bases unmatched to any gene: 5. Germline V CDR1 and CDR2: KGHDR, SFDVKD.

V is TRBV6-5 and J is TRBJ1-1; perhaps TRBD1 as D (6 bases). Trimming stripped 4 bases from V and 11 bases from J, with 14 bases between. Per the germline V gene, CDR1 is MNHEY and CDR2 is SVGAGI. CDR3 length equals 12 residues. The CDR3 bases are TGTGCCAGCAGTTCCTTGGGGGCCGGGGCTTTCTTT. Protein product: CASSSLGAGAFF.

This chain joins TRBV5-1 and TRBJ1-5, with a tentative D call TRBD1 (6 bases). Germline V gene sequence: CDR1 SGHRS, CDR2 YFSETQ. With 0 bases removed from V and 6 bases from J, the gap between germline ends came to 13 bases. The CDR3 is 15 amino acids. CDR3 residues: CASSLGDKATQPQHF. The CDR3 region has the DNA TGCGCCAGCAGCTTGGGGGACAAAGCTACTCAGCCCCAGCATTTT. Based on the CDR3 plus reference TRBV5-1 and TRBJ1-5, the full variable domain is KAGVTQTPRYLIKTRGQQVTLSCSPISGHRSVSWYQQTPGQGLQFLFEYFSETQRNKGNFPGRFSGRQFSNSRSEMNVSTLELGDSALYLCASSLGDKATQPQHFGDGTRLSIL.

The rearrangement joins TRBV19 to TRBJ2-3, with 13 bases aligning to TRBD2. Germline trimming cut 5 bases from V and 8 bases from J; bases unmatched to any gene: 10. The CDR3 runs to 16 residues. The germline CDR1 and CDR2 sequences are LNHDA and SQIVND (reference sequence). In nucleotides, the CDR3 is TGTGCCAGTAGTTTAGGGACTAGCGGGGCCCGGGGTACGCAGTATTTT. It codes for CASSLGTSGARGTQYF.